This T cell receptor beta chain derives from a study of T cell repertoires in cytomegalovirus infection. This clonotype showed up just a few times. Trimming left V 1 base short and J 4 bases short, with 8 bases between. The CDR3 totals 13 residues. The germline V gene encodes CDR1 LGHNA and CDR2 YSLEER. TCRdb independently ran MiXCR on the reads; one entry per CDR3 protein. This table holds more than 150,000 distinct CDR3 sequences, under 25% found once. The chain uses TRBV4-3 and TRBJ2-7; D is ambiguous. Sequencing was performed on PBMCs. The clonotype originates from a human donor in good health (CMV status not recorded). Some clones in this sample may be carry-over from other donors' samples. This CDR3 reads CASSQGGLYEQYF. The CDR3 nucleotides read TGCGCCAGCAGCCAAGGGGGATTGTACGAGCAGTACTTC.